A selection of T cell receptor beta chains follows, all from one sample in a study of control samples from healthy donors and cancer patients. This table comes from immunoSEQ multiplex PCR, and its TCRdb copy is limited to in-frame clones, with some not included. The table includes some 90,000 clones, 90% to 95% detected once. Sequencing was done on a sample of blood. These TCRs come from a woman aged 25-40 years in good health. Each CDR3 is given with its conserved first and last residue. The D gene is left open where the match is weak. Rows give clone size only sometimes, using once, few, many, or a class for an expanded clone.

>TRBV10-3|TRBD1|.|TRBJ1-1
CAISESLRRDSKKAFF
TGTGCCATCAGTGAATCACTACGCCGGGACAGCAAAAAAGCTTTCTTT
>TRBV5-4|.|.|TRBJ1-2
CASSLEGSDGYTF
TGTGCCAGCAGCTTGGAAGGGAGCGATGGCTACACCTTC
>TRBV7-3|.|.|TRBJ2-7
CASSPGGGPTYEQYF
TGTGCCAGCAGCCCAGGGGGGGGCCCGACCTACGAGCAGTACTTC
>TRBV5-1|.|.|TRBJ2-2
CASSLFAGNTGELFF
TGCGCCAGCTCCCTTTTTGCGGGAAACACCGGGGAGCTGTTTTTT
>TRBV10-3|.|.|TRBJ1-2
CAISESLSNYGYTF
TGTGCCATCAGTGAGTCTCTCAGCAACTATGGCTACACCTTC
>TRBV30|.|once|TRBJ1-6
CAWSVPGFNNSPLHF
TGTGCCTGGAGTGTACCTGGGTTCAATAATTCACCCCTCCACTTT
>TRBV19|.|.|TRBJ2-7
CASSPPNVLHEQYF
TGTGCCAGTAGCCCGCCCAACGTTTTGCACGAGCAGTACTTC
>TRBV4-1|.|.|TRBJ1-4
CASRNRPFRGQNEKLFF
TGCGCCAGCAGGAACCGGCCATTTAGGGGTCAGAATGAAAAACTGTTTTTT
>TRBV10-3|.|.|TRBJ1-4
CAISGAGGANEKLFF
TGTGCCATCAGTGGGGCCGGAGGCGCTAATGAAAAACTGTTTTTT
>TRBV27|.|once|TRBJ1-2
CASSLGRQPLNYGYTF
TGTGCCAGCAGTTTGGGCAGACAGCCTCTTAACTATGGCTACACCTTC
>TRBV11-2|.|once|TRBJ2-1
CASSLPRGLPEQFF
TGTGCCAGCAGCCTCCCAAGAGGACTCCCCGAGCAGTTCTTC
>TRBV6-2/TRBV6-3|.|.|TRBJ2-3
CASSYWVDTDTQYF
TGTGCCAGCAGTTACTGGGTGGACACAGATACGCAGTATTTT
>TRBV4-2|.|.|TRBJ2-1
CASSPHHGSVFNEQFF
TGTGCCAGCAGCCCCCACCACGGCTCCGTCTTTAATGAGCAGTTCTTC
>TRBV7-9|TRBD1|once|TRBJ1-1
CASSERTGDTEAFF
TGTGCCAGCAGCGAGAGGACAGGGGACACTGAAGCTTTCTTT
>TRBV5-1|.|once|TRBJ1-2
CASSPGTSNGYTF
TGCGCCAGCAGCCCCGGGACAAGTAATGGCTACACCTTC
>TRBV18|.|.|TRBJ1-2
CASSPDETYGYTF
TGTGCCAGCTCACCCGATGAAACCTATGGCTACACCTTC
>TRBV7-6|.|once|TRBJ1-1
CASTGVNTEAFF
TGTGCCAGCACTGGGGTGAACACTGAAGCTTTCTTT
>TRBV14|TRBD1|.|TRBJ2-7
CASSQARTGKREQYF
TGTGCCAGCAGCCAAGCCAGGACAGGGAAACGCGAGCAGTACTTC
>TRBV5-1|TRBD2|.|TRBJ2-1
CASSLDGTSYIEQFF
TGCGCCAGCAGCTTGGATGGGACTAGCTATATTGAGCAGTTCTTC
>TRBV11-3|.|.|TRBJ1-6
CASSFGGRNSPLHF
TGTGCCAGCAGCTTTGGGGGTCGTAATTCACCCCTCCACTTT
>TRBV18|TRBD1|.|TRBJ1-1
CASSPPVAATGAFF
TGTGCCAGCTCACCACCTGTGGCGGCGACAGGGGCTTTCTTT
>TRBV2|.|.|TRBJ2-7
CASRPGRGEYEQYF
TGTGCCAGCAGGCCCGGCAGGGGAGAATACGAGCAGTACTTC